The rows below give T cell receptor beta chains drawn from one sample of a study of CD8 T cells in ankylosing spondylitis. TCRdb re-analysed the 5' RACE reads in MiXCR, keeping a single row per CDR3 protein. The sample lists about 150,000 distinct CDR3 sequences, under 35% occurring once. Sequenced sample: synovial fluid, either unsorted or a sorted T cell fraction (not recorded which). Receptor source: a male donor with ankylosing spondylitis. CDR3s include the opening cysteine and the closing phenylalanine or tryptophan. A D gene is named only where the DNA matches it firmly. The size field is filled for only some rows; it gives once, few, many or a size class.

TRBV28	TRBJ1-2	TRBD1	many	CASSQQGVPNYGYTF	TGTGCCAGCAGCCAACAGGGGGTCCCTAACTATGGCTACACCTTC
TRBV21-1	TRBJ2-1	NA	NA	CASSPLAGWVGSYNEQFF	TGTGCCAGCAGTCCGCTAGCGGGATGGGTCGGGTCCTACAATGAGCAGTTCTTC
TRBV20-1	TRBJ1-6	TRBD1	NA	CSAERTGGPESPLHF	TGCAGTGCTGAGAGGACAGGGGGCCCAGAATCACCCCTCCACTTT
TRBV30	TRBJ1-5	TRBD1	NA	CALQGAPDQPQHF	TGTGCCTTGCAGGGGGCCCCGGATCAGCCCCAGCATTTT
TRBV6-1	TRBJ2-7	NA	NA	CASSDSLSGEQYF	TGTGCCAGCAGTGATTCCCTGAGTGGGGAGCAGTACTTC
TRBV28	TRBJ1-2	NA	few	CASSFFRGQDIRYGYTF	TGTGCCAGCAGTTTTTTTAGGGGACAAGACATCCGCTATGGCTACACCTTC
TRBV20-1	TRBJ2-6	NA	NA	CSARDAGRSSGANVLTF	TGCAGTGCTAGAGATGCGGGCAGGAGCTCTGGGGCCAACGTCCTGACTTTC
TRBV20-1	TRBJ2-1	NA	few	CSAPLGWEQFF	TGCAGTGCTCCCTTAGGGTGGGAGCAGTTCTTC
TRBV5-1	TRBJ1-1	NA	few	CASRSRVGDTEAFF	TGCGCCAGCAGATCCCGGGTGGGGGACACTGAAGCTTTCTTT
TRBV3-1	TRBJ1-1	NA	many	CASSLMDTEAFF	TGTGCCAGCAGCCTTATGGACACTGAAGCTTTCTTT
TRBV11-3	TRBJ2-7	NA	few	CASSPPSGTPGLEQYF	TGTGCCAGCAGCCCACCCTCCGGGACTCCTGGATTGGAGCAGTACTTC
TRBV2	TRBJ2-7	NA	NA	CASQAPSGYEQYF	TGTGCCAGCCAGGCTCCTTCGGGCTACGAGCAGTACTTC
TRBV11-2	TRBJ1-1	NA	NA	CASKKNTEAFF	TGTGCCAGCAAGAAGAACACTGAAGCTTTCTTT
TRBV15	TRBJ1-5	TRBD1	many	CATSREPDREPQHF	TGTGCCACCAGCAGAGAACCAGACAGGGAGCCCCAGCATTTT
TRBV7-2	TRBJ1-1	NA	NA	CASSPGSEAFF	TGTGCCAGCAGCCCAGGGAGTGAAGCTTTCTTT
TRBV12-3/TRBV12-4	TRBJ1-4	NA	many	CASSLSTNEKLFF	TGTGCCAGCAGTCTATCAACTAATGAAAAACTGTTTTTT
TRBV7-2	TRBJ1-1	NA	many	CASSLSANTEAFF	TGTGCCAGCAGCTTATCAGCGAACACTGAAGCTTTCTTT
TRBV24-1	TRBJ2-1	NA	NA	CATSANNEQFF	TGTGCCACCAGTGCCAACAATGAGCAGTTCTTC